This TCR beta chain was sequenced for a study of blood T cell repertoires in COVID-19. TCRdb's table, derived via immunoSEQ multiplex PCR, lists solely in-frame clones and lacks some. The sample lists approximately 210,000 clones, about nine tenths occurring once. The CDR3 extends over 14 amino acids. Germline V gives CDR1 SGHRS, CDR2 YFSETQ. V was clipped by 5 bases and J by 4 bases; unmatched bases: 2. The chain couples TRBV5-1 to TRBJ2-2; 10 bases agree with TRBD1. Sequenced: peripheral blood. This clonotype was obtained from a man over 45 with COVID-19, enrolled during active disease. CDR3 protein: CASRWTGGTGELFF. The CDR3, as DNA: TGCGCCAGCAGGTGGACAGGGGGCACCGGGGAGCTGTTTTTT.